This is a list of T cell receptor beta chains from one sample in a study of blood T cell repertoires in COVID-19. Method: immunoSEQ multiplex PCR; TCRdb's copy keeps in-frame clones and lacks some. The data show about 220,000 clones, with approximately 90% seen just once and approximately 3.5% held by the top ten. The sample comprised PBMCs or T cells enriched from blood (not recorded which). The receptors were gathered from a woman aged 18-29 years in a cohort exposed to, infected with or recovered from COVID-19 (not recorded which). Both conserved end residues are part of each CDR3. D genes are given only for firm matches. Expanded clones are given a class, and other clones once, few, many or no size at all.

v_call: TRBV19; d_call: .; j_call: TRBJ1-5; clone_size: .; cdr3_nt: TGTGCCAGTAGTATAGGTGGGACTAGGAATCAGCCCCAGCATTTT; cdr3_aa: CASSIGGTRNQPQHF
v_call: TRBV23-1; d_call: .; j_call: TRBJ1-2; clone_size: .; cdr3_nt: TGCGCCAGCAGTCGTGCCAGGGAGGAGGGTAACTATGGCTACACCTTC; cdr3_aa: CASSRAREEGNYGYTF
v_call: TRBV6-6; d_call: TRBD2; j_call: TRBJ2-5; clone_size: .; cdr3_nt: TGTGCCAGCACCCCTAGCGGGGGCCAAGAGACCCAGTACTTC; cdr3_aa: CASTPSGGQETQYF
v_call: TRBV5-1; d_call: TRBD1; j_call: TRBJ2-7; clone_size: few; cdr3_nt: TGCGCCAGCAGCTCCGGGGACAGGAATCGGTACGAGCAGTACTTC; cdr3_aa: CASSSGDRNRYEQYF
v_call: TRBV2; d_call: .; j_call: TRBJ1-2; clone_size: .; cdr3_nt: TGTGCCAGCAGTGAAGGGTGGGGCGCCTATGGCTACACCTTC; cdr3_aa: CASSEGWGAYGYTF
v_call: TRBV9; d_call: .; j_call: TRBJ1-5; clone_size: .; cdr3_nt: TGTGCCAGCAGCGTAGCAGGGGATGGTCAGCCCCAGCATTTT; cdr3_aa: CASSVAGDGQPQHF
v_call: TRBV28; d_call: TRBD1; j_call: TRBJ1-1; clone_size: .; cdr3_nt: TGTGCCAGCACTTCCCTGGACAGGGACACTGAAGCTTTCTTT; cdr3_aa: CASTSLDRDTEAFF
v_call: TRBV24-1; d_call: TRBD1; j_call: TRBJ2-7; clone_size: .; cdr3_nt: TGTGCCACCAGCAGATCCCCGGGACAGGGGGCCTCCTACGAGCAGTACTTC; cdr3_aa: CATSRSPGQGASYEQYF
v_call: TRBV28; d_call: TRBD1; j_call: TRBJ1-2; clone_size: .; cdr3_nt: TGTGCCAGCAGTCCAGCCGACAGGGCCCACTATGGCTACACCTTC; cdr3_aa: CASSPADRAHYGYTF
v_call: TRBV28; d_call: .; j_call: TRBJ2-7; clone_size: .; cdr3_nt: TGTGCCTCAGACGAAGGAGCTATTCGGTACTTC; cdr3_aa: CASDEGAIRYF
v_call: TRBV14; d_call: TRBD1; j_call: TRBJ2-7; clone_size: .; cdr3_nt: TGTGCCAGCAGCCAACCCCTCTCAGGGGGTATTTACGAGCAGTACTTC; cdr3_aa: CASSQPLSGGIYEQYF
v_call: TRBV28; d_call: TRBD1; j_call: TRBJ1-2; clone_size: few; cdr3_nt: TGTGCCAGCAGTTTATTTGGGGGACAGGGTGCATATGGCTACACCTTC; cdr3_aa: CASSLFGGQGAYGYTF
v_call: TRBV5-1; d_call: TRBD1; j_call: TRBJ1-1; clone_size: .; cdr3_nt: TGCGCCAGCAGCGTACAGGGGAGAGTGCCCGAAGCTTTCTTT; cdr3_aa: CASSVQGRVPEAFF
v_call: TRBV18; d_call: TRBD1; j_call: TRBJ2-5; clone_size: .; cdr3_nt: TGTGCCAGCTCACCCTTAACCCTCGGGACAGTCTCTCAAGAGACCCAGTACTTC; cdr3_aa: CASSPLTLGTVSQETQYF
v_call: TRBV3-1/TRBV3-2; d_call: .; j_call: TRBJ2-2; clone_size: .; cdr3_nt: TGTGCCAGCAGCAGGAGGGCTACCGGGGAGCTGTTTTTT; cdr3_aa: CASSRRATGELFF
v_call: TRBV9; d_call: TRBD2; j_call: TRBJ2-7; clone_size: once; cdr3_nt: TGTGCCAGCAGCCCCCGGACTAGCGACTACGAGCAGTACTTC; cdr3_aa: CASSPRTSDYEQYF
v_call: TRBV9; d_call: TRBD2; j_call: TRBJ2-7; clone_size: .; cdr3_nt: TGTGCCAGCAGCGCCACTAGCGGGCCCCTATACGAGCAGTACTTC; cdr3_aa: CASSATSGPLYEQYF
v_call: TRBV11-2; d_call: .; j_call: TRBJ1-6; clone_size: once; cdr3_nt: TGTGCCAGCAGCTTAGTGTTAAGGGGCAGCTCCTATAATTCACCCCTCCACTTT; cdr3_aa: CASSLVLRGSSYNSPLHF
v_call: TRBV7-9; d_call: .; j_call: TRBJ1-5; clone_size: .; cdr3_nt: TGTGCCAGCAGCTCTCTGGGGGGAGATCAGCCCCAGCATTTT; cdr3_aa: CASSSLGGDQPQHF
v_call: TRBV2; d_call: .; j_call: TRBJ2-7; clone_size: .; cdr3_nt: TGTGCCAGCAATTGGCAGGGTGGCTACGAGCAGTACTTC; cdr3_aa: CASNWQGGYEQYF
v_call: TRBV6-1; d_call: .; j_call: TRBJ1-2; clone_size: .; cdr3_nt: TGTGCCAGCAGTGAACTGTTCTCCTCCTATGGCTACACCTTC; cdr3_aa: CASSELFSSYGYTF
v_call: TRBV6-1; d_call: TRBD2; j_call: TRBJ2-7; clone_size: .; cdr3_nt: TGTGCCAGCAGTGAAGGGGCTAGCGGGAGAGGAATTTTGTACGAGCAGTACTTC; cdr3_aa: CASSEGASGRGILYEQYF
v_call: TRBV5-1; d_call: TRBD1; j_call: TRBJ2-3; clone_size: .; cdr3_nt: TGCGCCAGCGCTGGACAGGGCTTCACAGATACGCAGTATTTT; cdr3_aa: CASAGQGFTDTQYF
v_call: TRBV19; d_call: .; j_call: TRBJ1-6; clone_size: .; cdr3_nt: TGTGCCAGTAGTATTTTGACAGATTCACCCCTCCACTTT; cdr3_aa: CASSILTDSPLHF
v_call: TRBV11-2; d_call: .; j_call: TRBJ2-1; clone_size: once; cdr3_nt: TGTGCCAGCAGCTTTGAGGGAAACAATGAGCAGTTCTTC; cdr3_aa: CASSFEGNNEQFF
v_call: TRBV19; d_call: TRBD2; j_call: TRBJ2-7; clone_size: .; cdr3_nt: TGTGCCAGTAGTCCCTGGGGGACTAGCGGAACCTACGAGCAGTACTTC; cdr3_aa: CASSPWGTSGTYEQYF
v_call: TRBV3-1/TRBV3-2; d_call: TRBD1; j_call: TRBJ1-5; clone_size: .; cdr3_nt: TGTGCCAGCAGCCCGACAGGGGCTAATCAGCCCCAGCATTTT; cdr3_aa: CASSPTGANQPQHF
v_call: TRBV7-9; d_call: .; j_call: TRBJ1-1; clone_size: .; cdr3_nt: TGTGCCAGCAGCTCTCGCGGGATTGGCACTGAAGCTTTCTTT; cdr3_aa: CASSSRGIGTEAFF
v_call: TRBV5-4; d_call: TRBD2; j_call: TRBJ2-2; clone_size: few; cdr3_nt: TGTGCCAGCAGCTCCACCCGGGGGGGAGGTGGCGGGGAGCTGTTTTTT; cdr3_aa: CASSSTRGGGGGELFF
v_call: TRBV9; d_call: TRBD2; j_call: TRBJ2-1; clone_size: .; cdr3_nt: TGTGCCAGCAGCGTATCAGCGGGGGGGCAGGGTGAGCAGTTCTTC; cdr3_aa: CASSVSAGGQGEQFF
v_call: TRBV6-5; d_call: TRBD1; j_call: TRBJ1-1; clone_size: .; cdr3_nt: TGTGCCAGCAGCCGGACAGGGGAAGCTTTCTTT; cdr3_aa: CASSRTGEAFF
v_call: TRBV28; d_call: .; j_call: TRBJ1-2; clone_size: .; cdr3_nt: TGTGCCAGCAGTTCCCCGGGTGCCTACGATGGCTACACCTTC; cdr3_aa: CASSSPGAYDGYTF
v_call: TRBV5-1; d_call: TRBD2; j_call: TRBJ2-3; clone_size: .; cdr3_nt: TGCGCCAGCAGCTTACTAGCGGGGGGCCGCACAGATACGCAGTATTTT; cdr3_aa: CASSLLAGGRTDTQYF
v_call: TRBV5-1; d_call: .; j_call: TRBJ2-5; clone_size: .; cdr3_nt: TGCGCCAGCAGCCCCCCTAGCAGCCAAGAGACCCAGTACTTC; cdr3_aa: CASSPPSSQETQYF
v_call: TRBV5-1; d_call: .; j_call: TRBJ2-5; clone_size: .; cdr3_nt: TGCGCCAGCAGCTTGACGGAGGGCCAAGAGACCCAGTACTTC; cdr3_aa: CASSLTEGQETQYF
v_call: TRBV29-1; d_call: TRBD1; j_call: TRBJ2-7; clone_size: .; cdr3_nt: TGCAGCGTTTCTCCCCGGACAGGGGTCCACGAGCAGTACTTC; cdr3_aa: CSVSPRTGVHEQYF
v_call: TRBV28; d_call: .; j_call: TRBJ2-1; clone_size: .; cdr3_nt: TGTGCCAGCAGTCGAGACAGGACCCCCTACAATGAGCAGTTCTTC; cdr3_aa: CASSRDRTPYNEQFF
v_call: TRBV10-3; d_call: TRBD1; j_call: TRBJ1-5; clone_size: few; cdr3_nt: TGTGCCATCAGTGATCCGGACAGGGGGGACAGTCAGCCCCAGCATTTT; cdr3_aa: CAISDPDRGDSQPQHF
v_call: TRBV29-1; d_call: .; j_call: TRBJ1-2; clone_size: .; cdr3_nt: TGCAGCGTTCCCAGGGAAGGAGGCTACACCTTC; cdr3_aa: CSVPREGGYTF
v_call: TRBV5-1; d_call: .; j_call: TRBJ1-2; clone_size: .; cdr3_nt: TGCGCCAGCAGCTTACCTAGTGGCTATGGCTACACCTTC; cdr3_aa: CASSLPSGYGYTF
v_call: TRBV10-3; d_call: .; j_call: TRBJ1-1; clone_size: .; cdr3_nt: TGTGCCACCGATCTTCAGGGTCCAGCAATGAACACTGAAGCTTTCTTT; cdr3_aa: CATDLQGPAMNTEAFF
v_call: TRBV25-1; d_call: TRBD2; j_call: TRBJ2-1; clone_size: .; cdr3_nt: TGTGCCAGCAGTGAAACTGTCCTACTAGCGGGAGTCTACAATGAGCAGTTCTTC; cdr3_aa: CASSETVLLAGVYNEQFF
v_call: TRBV2; d_call: TRBD1; j_call: TRBJ1-4; clone_size: .; cdr3_nt: TGTGCCAGCAGCACGGGACAGGGGGATGAAAAACTGTTTTTT; cdr3_aa: CASSTGQGDEKLFF
v_call: TRBV6-5; d_call: .; j_call: TRBJ2-1; clone_size: .; cdr3_nt: TGTGCCAGCAACGGGGGATTCAATGAGCAGTTCTTC; cdr3_aa: CASNGGFNEQFF
v_call: TRBV27; d_call: .; j_call: TRBJ2-2; clone_size: .; cdr3_nt: TGTGCCAGCAGTTTGTCGGCGGGTCAGATGCAGGCCGGGGAGCTGTTTTTT; cdr3_aa: CASSLSAGQMQAGELFF
v_call: TRBV28; d_call: TRBD2; j_call: TRBJ2-1; clone_size: .; cdr3_nt: TGTGCCAGCAGTTTATCAGCGGGGATTAAGTACAATGAGCAGTTCTTC; cdr3_aa: CASSLSAGIKYNEQFF
v_call: TRBV30; d_call: .; j_call: TRBJ1-2; clone_size: .; cdr3_nt: TGTGCCTGGAAGGGTCCGGGGGAGGGCGGTGGCTACACCTTC; cdr3_aa: CAWKGPGEGGGYTF
v_call: TRBV19; d_call: .; j_call: TRBJ1-5; clone_size: once; cdr3_nt: TGTGCCAGTAGTCTCCTAGCAGGGGCCGGCAATCAGCCCCAGCATTTT; cdr3_aa: CASSLLAGAGNQPQHF
v_call: TRBV6-5; d_call: TRBD1; j_call: TRBJ2-7; clone_size: .; cdr3_nt: TGTGCCAGCAGTTACTCGAAGGGGACAGTTGCCTACGAGCAGTACTTC; cdr3_aa: CASSYSKGTVAYEQYF
v_call: TRBV2; d_call: .; j_call: TRBJ2-4; clone_size: once; cdr3_nt: TGTGCCAGCAGGCCGGGACTAGCCAAAAACATTCAGTACTTC; cdr3_aa: CASRPGLAKNIQYF
v_call: TRBV5-6; d_call: TRBD2; j_call: TRBJ2-3; clone_size: few; cdr3_nt: TGTGCCAGCAGCTTGAGGCGGGAGAGGACAGATACGCAGTATTTT; cdr3_aa: CASSLRRERTDTQYF
v_call: TRBV18; d_call: TRBD1; j_call: TRBJ2-4; clone_size: .; cdr3_nt: TGTGCCAGCTCACGCGCAGGGGGCCGCCGTTTGAACATTCAGTACTTC; cdr3_aa: CASSRAGGRRLNIQYF